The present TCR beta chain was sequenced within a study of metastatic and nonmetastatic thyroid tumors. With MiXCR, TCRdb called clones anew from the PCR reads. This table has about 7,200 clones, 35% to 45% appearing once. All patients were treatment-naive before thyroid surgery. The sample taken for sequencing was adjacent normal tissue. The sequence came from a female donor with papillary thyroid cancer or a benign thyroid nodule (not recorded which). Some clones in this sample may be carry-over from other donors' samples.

In DNA, the CDR3 is TGTGCCTGGAGTGTAGCAGGGGCCAGCAATCAGCCCCAGCATTTT. It translates to CAWSVAGASNQPQHF. V and J are TRBV30 and TRBJ1-5; D possibly corresponds to TRBD1 (6 bases). Trimming removed 0 bases at V and 1 base at J, with 10 bases between. The CDR3 covers 15 residues. CDR1 GTSNPN and CDR2 SVGIG come from the germline V gene (reference sequence).